The subject of this entry is one T cell receptor beta chain. The CDR3 loop spans 12 amino acids. V was pared by 5 bases and J by 13 bases, with 10 bases of the junction left unmatched. Looked up from germline, CDR1 is MNHEY and CDR2 is SMNVEV (reference sequence). The repertoire was sequenced with immunoSEQ multiplex PCR; TCRdb's copy has only in-frame clones and lacks some. The sample carries 100,000 to 120,000 clones, approximately 88% recorded once. The data belong to a study of control samples from healthy donors and cancer patients. The chain is built from TRBV27 and TRBJ2-7, with 8 bases that match TRBD1. Material: PBMCs. This TCR came from a woman aged 55 to 70 with lung cancer. CDR3 sequence: CASSMLGTGLYF. The DNA of the CDR3 is TGTGCCAGCAGTATGCTAGGGACAGGCCTTTACTTC.